This T cell receptor (beta chain) is from a study of T cells in Graves' hyperthyroidism and ophthalmopathy. Study outcomes and limitations: A model of 13 V-J features distinguished ophthalmopathy from stable hyperthyroidism.

RNA transcripts yielded amplified TCR beta CDR3 regions. The HTBI set primed first-round TCR CDR3 RT-PCR. MiXCR, run by TCRdb on the multiplex PCR reads, gives a single entry per CDR3 protein. The sample consists of under 200,000 distinct CDR3 sequences, around 8.9% of them appearing once. V shed 6 bases, J shed 0 bases, and the junction held 2 bases outside the gene matches. Germline lookup yields CDR1 MNHNS and CDR2 SASEGT. This CDR3 spans 14 amino acids. This clonotype was seen repeatedly, ten times or more. Its target is unknown. The source of this sequence is a young woman with Graves' hyperthyroidism that later progressed to Graves' ophthalmopathy. The chain is built from TRBV6-1 and TRBJ2-3, with 8 bases fitting TRBD2. Sequencing was carried out using blood. CDR3 loop: CASRVAGSTDTQYF. The DNA for the CDR3 is TGTGCCAGCAGAGTAGCGGGAAGCACAGATACGCAGTATTTT.